This TCR beta chain appears in the sequencing data of a study of PD-1 blockade in classical Hodgkin lymphoma. About the research overall: Patients received nivolumab 3 mg/kg intravenously every 2 weeks.

The assay was immunoSEQ multiplex PCR, and TCRdb's table has in-frame clones only and misses some. The table includes 25,000 to 40,000 clones, approximately 67% detected once. There are 14 residues in the CDR3. The germline V gene has CDR1 MNHEY and CDR2 SVGAGI. Losses at the gene ends were 0 bases for V and 8 bases for J; bases not matched to a gene: 2. Specified time point: cycle 4 day 1 (C4D1), after around six weeks of nivolumab. Exposure to brentuximab vedotin varied, and each patient had relapsed following autologous stem cell transplantation. Sequenced material: peripheral blood mononuclear cells (PBMCs), taken before the fourth cycle of nivolumab. The chain has TRBV6-5 and TRBJ1-2; 11 bases are a match to TRBD1. The TCR sequence derives from a human donor with classical Hodgkin lymphoma. Here the CDR3 DNA reads TGTGCCAGCAGTTACTCGGGACAGGGGGAAGGCTACACCTTC. As protein: CASSYSGQGEGYTF.